These 2 T cell receptor beta chains share one sample of origin, sequenced in a study of sequential checkpoint blockade in melanoma. Produced via immunoSEQ multiplex PCR; TCRdb's table is partial and in-frame only. This table has 15,000 to 20,000 clones, 60% to 80% appearing once. The treatment denotes: randomized to nivolumab then ipilimumab (arm A) or the reverse (arm B). Sample: CD8+ T cells sorted from blood (inferred from file names), taken from a patient given nivolumab and ipilimumab in sequence. The receptors come from a human donor with melanoma.

This sequence joins TRBV30 and TRBJ2-7; D unclear. CDR1 and CDR2 (germline): GTSNPN, SVGIG (reference sequence). The CDR3 has 14 amino acids. V was cut by 2 bases and J by 5 bases, with 16 bases left in between. CDR3 in amino acids: CAWSRRGPSDEQYF. CDR3 bases: TGTGCCTGGAGTAGGAGAGGCCCGTCTGACGAGCAGTACTTC.

This clone was observed a single time. The rearrangement uses TRBV5-1 and TRBJ2-7, with D possibly matching TRBD2 (6 bases). Trimming stripped 3 bases from V and 2 bases from J, with 6 bases between. Germline CDR1 is SGHRS and CDR2 is YFSETQ. The CDR3 extends over 12 amino acids. This CDR3 is CASSSGAYEQYF. Here the CDR3 DNA reads TGCGCCAGCAGCTCGGGAGCCTACGAGCAGTACTTC.